Described below is a single T cell receptor beta chain sequence and its context. What it recognizes is unknown. Between the trimmed V and J ends, which lost 6 bases and 9 bases, there was a span of 18 bases. Looked up from germline, CDR1 is SQVTM and CDR2 is ANQGSEA. The CDR3 extends over 13 amino acids. Researchers ran the PCR with 60 Vbeta and 13 Jbeta primers. Some clones are missing from TCRdb's copy, which holds only in-frame ones; the method was immunoSEQ multiplex PCR. The sample shows around 130,000 clones, about two thirds of them seen only once. The data are from a study of cytomegalovirus exposure and HLA in healthy donors. Study-wide results and caveats: The authors later found HLA-associated TCR beta chains more clonally expanded than equally common others.

The rearrangement links TRBV29-1 to TRBJ2-1; the D gene is possibly TRBD1 (5 bases). The sequence was obtained from a man between 35 and 55 years old in good health and CMV-seropositive. The sequencing sample was made of PBMCs. CDR3: CSVGLGARSEQFF. CDR3 coding DNA: TGCAGCGTAGGCCTAGGGGCGAGGAGTGAGCAGTTCTTC.